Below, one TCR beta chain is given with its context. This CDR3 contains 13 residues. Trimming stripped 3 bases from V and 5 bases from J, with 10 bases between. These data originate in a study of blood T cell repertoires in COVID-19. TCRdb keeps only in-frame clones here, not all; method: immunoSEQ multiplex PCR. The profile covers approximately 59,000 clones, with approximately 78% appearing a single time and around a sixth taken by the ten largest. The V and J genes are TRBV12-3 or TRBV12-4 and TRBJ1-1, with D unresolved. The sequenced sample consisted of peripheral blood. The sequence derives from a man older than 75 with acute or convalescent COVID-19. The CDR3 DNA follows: TGTGCCAGCAGTTTCGAGATGAGAACTGAAGCTTTCTTT. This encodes CASSFEMRTEAFF.